A single T cell receptor beta chain is shown here with its context. The V gene lost 0 bases and the J gene lost 5 bases, with 10 bases spanning the gap. The CDR3 runs 15 residues. The germline gives CDR1 LGHDT, CDR2 YNNKEL (reference sequence). This specimen belongs to a study of T cell responses to AZD1222 COVID-19 vaccine. Assay: immunoSEQ multiplex PCR; the TCRdb copy retains only in-frame clones and omits some. Among around 190,000 clones listed, almost 90% were seen once. The chain joins TRBV3-1 (or the pseudogene TRBV3-2) to TRBJ1-4; possible D gene TRBD1, 5 bases. The sample in question was peripheral blood, obtained on day 0 of AZD1222 vaccination. The origin of this receptor is an adult in good health. The CDR3 coding sequence is TGTGCCAGCAGCCAAGACCGGGGGGGGAATGAAAAACTGTTTTTT. Its protein is CASSQDRGGNEKLFF.